This T cell receptor (gamma chain) emerged from a study of intestinal T cells in coeliac disease (dated by TCRdb to the early 2020s). Background on the whole study: Coeliac patients were found to be much younger than controls, with mean ages of roughly 15 versus 50 years recorded in the TRG cohort. The TCR-delta (TRD) cohort comprised duodenal biopsies from roughly 10 coeliac disease patients and roughly 10 non-coeliac controls. A second, larger TCR-gamma (TRG) cohort included duodenal biopsies from approximately 33 coeliac disease patients and 21 non-coeliac controls. Study-level results and caveats: FFPE-derived DNA was found to be relatively degraded, and loss of a proportion of TCR sequences in each sample was likely caused by this degradation. The coeliac group and the control group were significantly different in age, but an analysis split by age did not give significant classification. Of some 54 biopsies, roughly 50 (approximately 94%) were correctly classified by TRG clustering, and a leave-one-out accuracy of approximately 90% was reported. Repeated CDR3 amino acid sequences could not be distinguished from PCR duplicates in the analysis. All 20 or so biopsies in training were correctly classified by TRD kmer-based clustering, and a leave-one-out accuracy of about 90% was reported.

As a fraction of the sample, this clone is large (0.1 to 1%). Its cognate antigen has yet to be identified. Base qualities are not at hand, and no much larger clone is one base apart. Germline trimming: 8 bases from V, 3 bases from J; junction bases outside gene matches: 8. The CDR3 measures 13 amino acids from cysteine to phenylalanine. Left in the record is the CDR3 DNA by itself, 39 bases read in frame from the first base. Receptor amplification or capture employed multiplex PCR. Sequencer: Ion Torrent PGM. TRG repertoires were amplified from 150 to 250 ng of biopsy DNA with the LymphoTrack kit, in which Illumina adapters are carried by the primers. TRG amplicons were purified using AMPure XP beads, were quantified on a 2100 Bioanalyzer, and were pooled equimolarly. An Ion PGM instrument was used to sequence the TRG libraries. The paper's data handling went like this. Using FastX, any read was removed if more than 10% of its nucleotides had quality scores below the third quartile calculated per patient. IMGT/HighV-QUEST was used to align the reads, assigning V, D and J genes, identifying CDR3 regions and assessing functionality. After the sequences were translated into amino acids, every sequence predicted to be non-functional was thrown out. CDR3s were split into kmers with and without positional annotation, PCA was performed on kmer frequencies, and samples were clustered using all 1023 combinations of PCs 1-10. Classification was validated by leave-one-out cross-validation, re-optimising parameters on the remaining samples each time. Using the vegan R package, Shannon diversity was calculated from repeated random subsamples whose size matched the lowest read count. TCRdb called clones afresh from the public reads with CATT; identical DNA rows were later merged. The V and J calls shown here were made by TCRdb, not taken from the authors' results. The sample yields roughly 1,500 gamma-chain clones; approximately 50% were counted once. The top ten hold approximately 5.3% of the sample.

Genomic DNA was extracted with the QIAamp DNA FFPE tissue kit from ten 5-um FFPE scrolls per case. Classification of coeliac disease based on the TCR repertoire was tested using fully anonymised formalin-fixed paraffin-embedded duodenal biopsies that were surplus to diagnostic needs. Sequenced input: a duodenal biopsy. This TCR was sampled from a human donor with celiac disease. The rearrangement combines TRGV10 with TRGJ1 or TRGJ2. TRGV10 is noted as an ORF with a role that remains uncertain. The CDR3 is CAAWGGTYYKKLF. The bases read TGTGCTGCGTGGGGCGGAACTTATTATAAGAAACTCTTT.